Listed here is a single T cell receptor (beta chain). Its antigen remains unidentified. Trimming removed 3 bases from V and 4 bases from J; junction bases left unmatched: 9. Germline V gene lookup returns CDR1 LGHDT and CDR2 YNNKEL (reference sequence). The CDR3 contains 16 residues. The source of the sample is a study of T-cell reconstitution after alpha-beta-depleted transplantation in children. Researchers prepared the TCRbeta library using unique molecular identifiers, the study reports. TCRdb reanalysed the PCR reads using MiXCR and keeps one entry per CDR3 protein. The table records hundreds of thousands of distinct CDR3 sequences, under 15% of them present only once. Study-level results: A year post-transplant, T-cell counts and diversity derived mostly from newly produced T cells. Where alpha-beta T cells came from about two months after transplant was reportedly several hundred expanded graft clones. The study traced high day-60 TCRbeta diversity in some patients to surviving recipient T cells and thymic progenitors.

This TCR was recovered from a girl aged 2-10 years with congenital amegakaryocytic thrombocytopenia, due to receive a stem cell transplant. The genes are TRBV3-1 and TRBJ2-5; TRBD2 aligns across 9 bases. The sequences come from PBMCs, collected before TCRalphabeta/CD19-depleted stem cell transplant. The CDR3 region is CASSHEASGILETQYF. CDR3 DNA: TGTGCCAGCAGCCATGAAGCTAGCGGGATTTTAGAGACCCAGTACTTC.